These 17 T cell receptor beta chains came from one sample sequenced in a study of identical twins. TCRdb passed the 5' RACE reads through MiXCR, listing each CDR3 protein once. The table includes some 1,700,000 distinct CDR3 sequences, less than 40% detected once. The source material was cord blood. These receptor sequences come from a newborn girl in good health.

The J gene is TRBJ2-3, the V gene TRBV10-3, with 13 bases identical to TRBD2. CDR1 and CDR2 (germline): ENHRY, SYGVKD. The CDR3 covers 16 residues. The V segment lost 6 bases and the J segment 4 bases; nucleotides outside the gene matches: 7. The CDR3, as DNA: TGTGCCATCAGACCCGTACTAGCGGGGGGGGCAGATACGCAGTATTTT. This gives the protein CAIRPVLAGGADTQYF.

The chain recombines TRBV20-1 with TRBJ2-5; a possible D gene is TRBD2 (6 bases). Trimming took 3 bases from V and 5 from J, leaving 13 bases between them. Germline CDR1 and CDR2: DFQATT and SNEGSKA (reference sequence). This CDR3 is built from 13 residues. For the CDR3, the DNA is TGCAGTGCTAGTCGTTCTGGGGGGGAGACCCAGTACTTC. This gives the protein CSASRSGGETQYF.

The rearrangement joins TRBV7-9 to TRBJ2-1; tentatively, D is TRBD2 (5 bases). Germline V gives CDR1 SEHNR, CDR2 FQNEAQ (reference sequence). The CDR3 is made up of 14 amino acids. With 5 bases removed from V and 8 bases from J, the gap between germline ends came to 16 bases. This CDR3 reads CASSPRGSVDEQFF. In nucleotides, the CDR3 is TGTGCCAGCAGCCCACGCGGTAGCGTGGATGAGCAGTTCTTC.

The V call is TRBV3-1, the J call TRBJ2-1; TRBD2 agrees at 15 bases. Trimming removed 2 bases from V and 4 bases from J; junction bases left unmatched: 6. The CDR3 totals 18 residues. Germline CDR1 LGHDT, CDR2 YNNKEL (reference sequence). DNA for the CDR3: TGTGCCAGCAGCCAACGGACTAGCGGGGGGGCAGGTTACAATGAGCAGTTCTTC. It translates to CASSQRTSGGAGYNEQFF.

This clonotype was recorded many times. The chain links TRBV10-3 to TRBJ2-7; 11 bases match TRBD2. The CDR3 has 14 amino acids. J was trimmed by 0 bases and V by 10 bases; bases with no gene match: 5. Looked up from germline, CDR1 is ENHRY and CDR2 is SYGVKD. This CDR3 is CATSSGGNSYEQYF. The CDR3 DNA reads TGTGCCACCTCTAGCGGGGGGAACTCCTACGAGCAGTACTTC.

This clonotype has only a few counts. The V call is TRBV7-2, the J call TRBJ2-3; D uncertain. The V and J ends lost 5 bases and 4 bases respectively, with 13 bases between them. Germline V gives CDR1 SGHTA, CDR2 FQGNSA. CDR3 length equals 14 residues. The CDR3 region has the DNA TGTGCCAGCAGCCTCCTGTCCGAGCCAGATACGCAGTATTTT. Translated, it gives CASSLLSEPDTQYF.

V usage is TRBV20-1 and J usage is TRBJ2-7; no clear D gene. V lost 3 bases and J 2 bases, leaving 14 bases between the germline ends. The CDR3 covers 14 residues. Germline CDR1 DFQATT, CDR2 SNEGSKA (reference sequence). The CDR3 DNA follows: TGCAGTGCTAGTCCGAGTTCGTGGACCTACGAGCAGTACTTC. Its protein is CSASPSSWTYEQYF.

This clonotype was recorded a few times. V and J are TRBV4-2 and TRBJ2-1; 10 bases map to TRBD2. The CDR3 is made up of 17 amino acids. V shed 1 base and J 9 bases; nucleotides not matched to a gene: 12. Germline assignment: CDR1 LGHNA and CDR2 YNFKEQ. The CDR3 spells CASSQAALAGAIGEQFF. CDR3 in DNA: TGTGCCAGCAGCCAAGCTGCTCTAGCGGGAGCGATCGGTGAGCAGTTCTTC.

This chain joins TRBV6-1 and TRBJ1-4; D is perhaps TRBD1 (6 bases). V was trimmed by 3 bases and J by 8 bases, leaving 16 bases between them. The germline V gene encodes CDR1 MNHNS and CDR2 SASEGT. This CDR3 has 15 residues. Here the CDR3 DNA reads TGTGCCAGCAGTGACCCCAGGGGCGGACGGGAAAAACTGTTTTTT. This sequence encodes CASSDPRGGREKLFF.

This clonotype appeared a few times. The gene calls are TRBV4-2 and TRBJ2-1; TRBD2 might be the D (6 bases). Germline assignment: CDR1 LGHNA and CDR2 YNFKEQ. This CDR3 spans 12 amino acids. V lost 0 bases, J lost 11 bases, and 8 bases lay in between. The CDR3 protein is CASSQERGKQFF. The DNA of the CDR3 is TGTGCCAGCAGCCAAGAACGGGGGAAGCAGTTCTTC.

This clonotype was detected ten times or more. CDR3 loop: CASSLAGQGNGYTF. The CDR3 region has the DNA TGTGCCAGCAGTTTAGCCGGACAGGGGAATGGCTACACCTTC. The chain employs TRBV12-3 or TRBV12-4 and TRBJ1-2; 9 bases map to TRBD1. This CDR3 comprises 14 residues. With 0 bases clipped from V and 6 bases from J, the junction kept 2 bases outside the gene matches.

This chain links TRBV14 with TRBJ2-2, with 9 bases matching TRBD2. Unmatched junction bases numbered 5, after V lost 3 bases and J lost 6 bases. Germline CDR1 SGHDN, CDR2 FVKESK. The CDR3 length is 15 residues. CDR3 loop: CASSHAGGPSGELFF. The CDR3 DNA reads TGTGCCAGCAGCCATGCGGGGGGGCCATCCGGGGAGCTGTTTTTT. The whole variable domain, filled in from reference TRBV14 and TRBJ2-2, reads EAGVTQFPSHSVIEKGQTVTLRCDPISGHDNLYWYRRVMGKEIKFLLHFVKESKQDESGMPNNRFLAERTGGTYSTLKVQPAELEDSGVYFCASSHAGGPSGELFFGEGSRLTVL.

This clonotype turned up a few times. V usage is TRBV25-1 and J usage is TRBJ2-1, with TRBD2 matching over 9 bases. Unmatched junction bases numbered 7, after V lost 1 base and J lost 12 bases. The CDR3 is 14 amino acids. Germline CDR1 MGHDK, CDR2 SYGVNS. CDR3 residues: CASSESTSGSWQFF. In DNA, the CDR3 is TGTGCCAGCAGTGAATCGACTAGCGGTAGCTGGCAGTTCTTC.

The V call is TRBV2, the J call TRBJ1-1; TRBD1 matches 10 bases. Germline V gives CDR1 SNHLY, CDR2 FYNNEI. The CDR3 length is 15 residues. The V gene end was trimmed by 6 bases and the J gene end by 1 base; junction bases not matched to a gene: 5. The CDR3 protein is CASRRQGAENTEAFF. The CDR3 coding sequence is TGTGCCAGCAGACGACAGGGGGCCGAGAACACTGAAGCTTTCTTT.

This chain joins TRBV3-1 and TRBJ2-3; 11 bases are a match to TRBD2. Trimming removed 4 bases from V and 6 bases from J; junction bases left unmatched: 3. This CDR3 is built from 14 residues. Germline CDR1 LGHDT, CDR2 YNNKEL (reference sequence). CDR3 coding DNA: TGTGCCAGCAGCCGACTAGCGGGGCTTGATACGCAGTATTTT. It encodes CASSRLAGLDTQYF.

At least ten counts were recorded for this clonotype. The rearrangement links TRBV29-1 to TRBJ2-7; 7 bases are a match to TRBD2. Per germline, CDR1 SQVTM and CDR2 ANQGSEA. This CDR3 is built from 16 residues. The ends lost 3 bases at V and 4 bases at J; junction bases unmatched: 15. The DNA for the CDR3 is TGCAGCGTTGAGGAGAGGAGCGGGGTCATTGGGTACGAGCAGTACTTC. The encoded protein is CSVEERSGVIGYEQYF.

This clonotype has more than one count but fewer than ten. This chain uses TRBV20-1 with TRBJ2-7; TRBD2 matches 9 bases. V was clipped by 1 base and J by 5 bases; unmatched bases: 9. This CDR3 is built from 15 residues. Germline V gene sequence: CDR1 DFQATT, CDR2 SNEGSKA (reference sequence). The CDR3 protein is CSARAPFSGGDEQYF. CDR3 sequence (DNA): TGCAGTGCTAGAGCCCCCTTTAGCGGGGGAGACGAGCAGTACTTC.